This entry concerns a single TCR beta chain. No antigen is known for it. Every patient had mismatch repair deficiency by PCR or immunohistochemistry. This entry is derived from a study of PD-1 blockade in mismatch repair-deficient tumors. Study-wide background: Patients had around 11 mismatch repair-deficient cancer types and were previously treated and progressing. Broader study findings: Rapid post-treatment expansion, then contraction, generally preceding radiologic response, marked tumor-resident clones.

The V gene's germline CDR1 is SGHTA and CDR2 FQGNSA. With 4 bases removed from V and 0 bases from J, the gap between germline ends came to 7 bases. The CDR3 loop spans 14 amino acids. Clones were read by immunoSEQ multiplex PCR, and TCRdb kept only the in-frame ones, dropping some. This sample has 75,000 to 80,000 clones, with about four fifths found just once. This TCR was recovered from an adult with mismatch repair-deficient cancer. This material consisted of peripheral blood, taken 44 weeks after starting pembrolizumab. The chain couples TRBV7-2 to TRBJ1-3; D is uncertain. As DNA, the CDR3 is TGTGCCAGCAGCTCACAAGACTCTGGAAACACCATATATTTT. It codes for CASSSQDSGNTIYF.